The 32 T cell receptor beta chains in this list originate from one sample, sequenced in a study of follicular helper T cells after annual influenza vaccination. The time point was: 2014-2015 season, pre-vaccination. Sequencing used immunoSEQ multiplex PCR; TCRdb keeps in-frame clones, though not all of them. The table records around 25,000 clones, approximately 80% of them present only once. The source material was CXCR5+ CD38- circulating T follicular helper cells from blood, sampled on the day of influenza vaccination. The subset here: circulating Tfh, non-naive CD4+CXCR5+PD-1+ (ICOS+CD38+ or ICOS-CD38-). These receptors originate from an adult who received the influenza vaccine.

J is TRBJ1-2 and V is TRBV6-5; 7 nucleotides align to TRBD1. Germline V gene data show CDR1 as MNHEY and CDR2 as SVGAGI. The CDR3 contains 13 residues. V dropped 6 bases and J dropped 6; count of bases not matched to a gene: 7. The CDR3 DNA sequence: TGTGCCAGCAGATACAGGGGAGGTGATGGCTACACCTTC. Residues: CASRYRGGDGYTF.

The V call is TRBV28, the J call TRBJ1-2; no definite D call. Trimming took 4 bases from V and 3 from J, leaving 12 bases between them. The germline gives CDR1 MDHEN, CDR2 SYDVKM. The CDR3 is 14 residues long. CDR3 nucleotides: TGTGCCAGCAGTTGGGGAGCAGCAGACTATGGCTACACCTTC. Translated: CASSWGAADYGYTF.

This clone appeared once. The rearrangement links TRBV7-3 to TRBJ1-2; possible D gene TRBD1, 6 bases. Trimming took off 8 bases at V and 2 bases at J, with 12 bases between the two ends. The CDR3 spans 13 residues. Germline CDR1 reads SGHTA; CDR2 reads FQGTGA. This CDR3 is CASGRDKNYGYTF. In nucleotides, the CDR3 is TGTGCCAGCGGCCGGGACAAGAACTATGGCTACACCTTC.

This clone was recorded only once. The gene calls are TRBV5-4 and TRBJ2-7, with 8 bases aligning to TRBD1. This CDR3 has 14 amino acids. Germline loops: CDR1 SGHNT, CDR2 YYREEE (reference sequence). V dropped 4 bases and J dropped 1; count of bases not matched to a gene: 4. This CDR3 is CASSTTGGSYEQYF. The CDR3, as DNA: TGTGCCAGCAGCACAACAGGGGGTTCCTACGAGCAGTACTTC.

The V call is TRBV6-1, the J call TRBJ2-2, with no clear D. CDR1 is MNHNS and CDR2 is SASEGT in the germline V gene. Trimming shortened V by 5 bases and J by 5 bases, and 9 bases separated the two germline ends. This CDR3 region has 13 residues. The CDR3 region is CASSNYGTGELFF. DNA of the CDR3: TGTGCCAGCAGTAACTATGGGACCGGGGAGCTGTTTTTT.

This sequence joins TRBV5-6 and TRBJ2-6, with D uncertain. Germline lookup yields CDR1 SGHDT and CDR2 YYEEEE. CDR3 size: 14 residues. V was clipped by 2 bases and J by 0 bases, with 3 bases between them. DNA for the CDR3: TGTGCCAGCAGCTTCCGCTCTGGGGCCAACGTCCTGACTTTC. Its translation: CASSFRSGANVLTF.

This clone has a single count. The chain employs TRBV5-1 and TRBJ2-5, with TRBD2 as a possible D gene (6 bases). The germline CDR1 and CDR2 sequences are SGHRS and YFSETQ. Trimming left V 0 bases short and J 5 bases short, with 8 bases between. The CDR3 consists of 13 residues. CDR3 coding DNA: TGCGCCAGCAGCTTGGTGGAGGGGGAGACCCAGTACTTC. This translates into CASSLVEGETQYF.

The rearrangement joins TRBV18 to TRBJ2-7; perhaps TRBD2 as D (6 bases). V was pared by 4 bases and J by 6 bases, with 13 bases between. Germline-derived CDR1 and CDR2 are KGHSH and LQKENI. The CDR3 loop spans 13 amino acids. This CDR3 is CASSLEGPGEQYF. CDR3 bases: TGTGCCAGCTCACTGGAGGGCCCGGGCGAGCAGTACTTC.

This chain links TRBV18 with TRBJ2-7; no definite D call. CDR3 length equals 12 residues. With 5 bases removed from V and 3 bases from J, the gap between germline ends came to 8 bases. Looked up from germline, CDR1 is KGHSH and CDR2 is LQKENI. The CDR3 DNA follows: TGTGCCAGCTCAACGGTCGTCTACGAGCAGTACTTC. Protein: CASSTVVYEQYF.

As for this clone: A junction boundary mismatches the germline segment, possibly from a read error. This rearrangement joins TRBV2 to TRBJ2-5; 16 bases align to TRBD2. The length of the CDR3 is 15 residues. The V gene's germline CDR1 is SNHLY and CDR2 FYNNEI. Written as DNA, the CDR3 is TGTGCCAGCATCGCAACTGGGACTAGCGGGAGGGTGGAACACTTC. It codes for CASIATGTSGRVEHF. Full variable domain (rest looked up from reference TRBV2 and TRBJ2-5): EPEVTQTPSHQVTQMGQEVILRCVPISNHLYFYWYRQILGQKVEFLVSFYNNEISEKSEIFDDQFSVERPDGSNFTLKIRSTKLEDSAMYFCASIATGTSGRVEHFGPGTRLLVL.

For this clone: At the DNA level, this CDR3 is encoded by other sequences in the same sample as well. This chain links TRBV9 with TRBJ2-3; tentatively, D is TRBD1 (5 bases). CDR3 length equals 16 residues. Germline CDR1 SGDLS, CDR2 YYNGEE. V was clipped by 0 bases and J by 0 bases, with 11 bases between them. CDR3 sequence (DNA): TGTGCCAGCAGCGTAGAGGGGCTCTCTAGCACAGATACGCAGTATTTT. Its protein product is CASSVEGLSSTDTQYF.

V usage is TRBV28 and J usage is TRBJ1-2, with D unclear. Between the trimmed V and J ends, which lost 7 bases and 2 bases, there was a span of 11 bases. The CDR3 spans 13 residues. Per the germline V gene, CDR1 is MDHEN and CDR2 is SYDVKM. The DNA of the CDR3 is TGTGCCAGCACCTTAGGAGGGAACTATGGCTACACCTTC. It encodes CASTLGGNYGYTF.

V gene TRBV30 combines with J gene TRBJ1-5; D might be TRBD1 (5 bases). V lost 0 bases to trimming and J lost 2 bases, with 14 bases between them. From germline, CDR1 is GTSNPN and CDR2 SVGIG (reference sequence). The CDR3 has 16 residues. Written as DNA, the CDR3 is TGTGCCTGGAGTGTGGGAGGGGAGGAGGGCAATCAGCCCCAGCATTTT. Its translation is CAWSVGGEEGNQPQHF.

The V call is TRBV10-3, the J call TRBJ1-1, with 11 bases matching TRBD1. From germline, CDR1 is ENHRY and CDR2 SYGVKD. J gave up 4 bases and V 4 bases, and 8 bases lay outside the gene matches. This CDR3 region has 16 residues. Here the CDR3 reads CAISAPGTGGTTEAFF. The CDR3 DNA reads as TGTGCCATCAGTGCGCCCGGGACAGGGGGGACCACTGAAGCTTTCTTT.

This clone is a singleton in its sample. The V gene is TRBV18, the J gene TRBJ1-1; a weak D match, TRBD1 (6 bases). V was shortened by 3 bases and J by 2 bases, with 10 bases between the two germline ends. The CDR3 runs to 14 residues. Germline loops: CDR1 KGHSH, CDR2 LQKENI. The DNA for the CDR3 is TGTGCCAGCTCACCCGGACAGTATAACACTGAAGCTTTCTTT. This translates into CASSPGQYNTEAFF. Based on the CDR3 plus reference TRBV18 and TRBJ1-1, the full variable domain is NAGVMQNPRHLVRRRGQEARLRCSPMKGHSHVYWYRQLPEEGLKFMVYLQKENIIDESGMPKERFSAEFPKEGPSILRIQQVVRGDSAAYFCASSPGQYNTEAFFGQGTRLTVV.

The V and J genes are TRBV6-1 and TRBJ1-1, with D perhaps matching TRBD1 (5 bases). Germline values: CDR1 MNHNS, CDR2 SASEGT. The CDR3 extends over 13 amino acids. The V end was cut by 5 bases, the J end by 1 base, with 8 bases between. DNA of the CDR3: TGTGCCAGCAGTCCCACAGGGAACACTGAAGCTTTCTTT. This sequence encodes CASSPTGNTEAFF.

The CDR3 loop reads CASKRRVTVNTDTQYF. The CDR3 DNA sequence: TGTGCCAGCAAGCGGAGGGTTACGGTTAACACAGATACGCAGTATTTT. The chain joins TRBV5-8 to TRBJ2-3, with D possibly being TRBD2 (6 bases). Germline assignment: CDR1 SGHTS and CDR2 YDEGEE. CDR3 size: 16 residues. V was clipped by 6 bases and J by 2 bases, with 19 bases between them.

There are a few counts of this clone. The genes are TRBV18 and TRBJ1-3, with a possible D match to TRBD1 (6 bases). This CDR3 contains 15 residues. V was trimmed by 2 bases and J by 3 bases, leaving 11 bases between them. Germline-derived CDR1 and CDR2 are KGHSH and LQKENI. The chain's CDR3 is CASSPSPGVGNTIYF. DNA of the CDR3: TGTGCCAGCTCACCATCCCCAGGGGTTGGAAACACCATATATTTT.

The rearrangement links TRBV5-1 to TRBJ1-2, with a tentative D call TRBD1 (6 bases). V was clipped by 5 bases and J by 5 bases, with 13 bases between them. The CDR3 contains 13 residues. Germline V gene data show CDR1 as SGHRS and CDR2 as YFSETQ. The CDR3 region is CASRTGQDYGYTF. In DNA form, the CDR3 reads TGCGCCAGCAGGACAGGACAAGATTATGGCTACACCTTC.

The rearrangement uses TRBV11-3 and TRBJ2-1, with TRBD2 identical over 10 bases. The CDR3 contains 20 residues. The germline V gene encodes CDR1 SGHNT and CDR2 YENEEA. V was pared by 5 bases and J by 6 bases, with 22 bases of the junction left unmatched. The CDR3 loop reads CASSAFPPSGTSERSNEQFF. The CDR3 bases are TGTGCCAGCAGCGCCTTTCCCCCCTCCGGGACTAGCGAACGGTCCAATGAGCAGTTCTTC. The full variable domain, completed using reference TRBV11-3 and TRBJ2-1, is EAGVVQSPRYKIIEKKQPVAFWCNPISGHNTLYWYLQNLGQGPELLIRYENEEAVDDSQLPKDRFSAERLKGVDSTLKIQPAELGDSAVYLCASSAFPPSGTSERSNEQFFGPGTRLTVL.

V gene TRBV15 combines with J gene TRBJ1-2; 7 nucleotides agree with TRBD1. Germline V gene sequence: CDR1 LNHNV, CDR2 YYDKDF (reference sequence). The CDR3 is made up of 15 amino acids. V was clipped by 2 bases and J by 7 bases; unmatched bases: 10. The CDR3 nucleotides read TGTGCCACCAGCAGACAGGGGGGATTTCCCGCTGGCTACACCTTC. Translating it yields CATSRQGGFPAGYTF.

The chain joins TRBV7-9 to TRBJ2-1, with TRBD2 as a possible D gene (5 bases). The CDR3 is 17 residues long. The V and J ends lost 5 bases and 6 bases respectively, with 23 bases between them. Germline V gives CDR1 SEHNR, CDR2 FQNEAQ (reference sequence). CDR3 loop: CASSRAGGRSTGNEQFF. DNA of the CDR3: TGTGCCAGCAGCCGGGCGGGTGGACGCAGCACGGGCAATGAGCAGTTCTTC.

This chain joins TRBV5-4 and TRBJ2-7; 8 bases align to TRBD2. Germline V CDR1 and CDR2: SGHNT, YYREEE (reference sequence). J gave up 2 bases and V 3 bases, and 10 bases lay outside the gene matches. The CDR3 runs to 16 residues. The CDR3 sequence: CASSSAGQRGTYEQYF. CDR3 nucleotides: TGTGCCAGCAGCTCCGCGGGCCAGCGGGGGACCTACGAGCAGTACTTC.

The chain is built from TRBV2 and TRBJ2-5; D uncertain. Gene TRBJ2-7 matches the end of the DNA better, so the J call may be wrong. The CDR3 is 11 residues long. Germline V CDR1 and CDR2: SNHLY, FYNNEI. The CDR3 bases are TGTGCCAGCCATGGGGACTACGAGCAGTACTTC. It encodes CASHGDYEQYF.

The gene calls are TRBV7-2 and TRBJ1-5, with D possibly matching TRBD1 (6 bases). The CDR3 covers 12 residues. V was shortened by 6 bases and J by 4 bases, with 7 bases between the two germline ends. Germline values: CDR1 SGHTA, CDR2 FQGNSA. The CDR3 is CASRGQNQPQHF. The CDR3 DNA sequence: TGTGCCAGCAGGGGACAAAATCAGCCCCAGCATTTT. Filled out from reference TRBV7-2 and TRBJ1-5, the complete variable domain reads GAGVSQSPSNKVTEKGKDVELRCDPISGHTALYWYRQSLGQGLEFLIYFQGNSAPDKSGLPSDRFSAERTGGSVSTLTIQRTQQEDSAVYLCASRGQNQPQHFGDGTRLSIL.

The rearrangement joins TRBV6-9 to TRBJ2-4; 9 bases map to TRBD1. Germline V gene lookup returns CDR1 MNHGY and CDR2 SVAAGI. The CDR3 is 16 residues long. J was trimmed by 8 bases and V by 1 base; bases with no gene match: 9. CDR3 sequence (DNA): TGTGCCAGCAGTTATTGGCGGACAGGGGTCAGAGACATTCAGTACTTC. It encodes CASSYWRTGVRDIQYF.

V usage is TRBV5-1 and J usage is TRBJ2-7, with a tentative D call TRBD2 (6 bases). V lost 7 bases to trimming and J lost 3 bases, with 14 bases between them. Germline V gene sequence: CDR1 SGHRS, CDR2 YFSETQ. The CDR3 runs 13 residues. DNA for the CDR3: TGCGCCAGCCGGGGGTCTGGCCGCTACGAGCAGTACTTC. Translated, it gives CASRGSGRYEQYF.

V usage is TRBV6-1 and J usage is TRBJ1-5; D might be TRBD1 (6 bases). Trimming shortened V by 3 bases and J by 7 bases, and 13 bases separated the two germline ends. The CDR3 loop spans 14 amino acids. Germline CDR1 MNHNS, CDR2 SASEGT. The CDR3: CASSERGDKQPQHF. The CDR3 nucleotides are TGTGCCAGCAGTGAGCGGGGGGACAAACAGCCCCAGCATTTT.

The V call is TRBV5-6, the J call TRBJ1-1, with TRBD1 identical over 9 bases. The CDR3 extends over 15 amino acids. The J segment lost 0 bases and the V segment lost 1 base, leaving 1 base of the junction unmatched. From germline, CDR1 is SGHDT and CDR2 YYEEEE. CDR3 in amino acids: CASSLTGGMNTEAFF. The CDR3, as DNA: TGTGCCAGCAGCTTGACAGGGGGCATGAACACTGAAGCTTTCTTT.

This clone was counted a single time. The rearrangement joins TRBV28 to TRBJ2-7, with D possibly TRBD1 on 6 matching bases. V was trimmed by 6 bases and J by 0 bases, leaving 21 bases between them. Looked up from germline, CDR1 is MDHEN and CDR2 is SYDVKM. The length of the CDR3 is 17 residues. The CDR3 protein is CASSLTTQGGTSYEQYF. As DNA, the CDR3 is TGTGCCAGCAGCTTAACAACTCAAGGGGGTACCTCCTACGAGCAGTACTTC.

The chain couples TRBV5-4 to TRBJ1-2; 9 bases are shared with TRBD1. Germline V lookup: CDR1 SGHNT, CDR2 YYREEE (reference sequence). The CDR3 spans 15 residues. The trim removed 1 base at V and 3 bases at J, leaving 4 bases unmatched. The CDR3 sequence: CASSLSQGAYYGYTF. In nucleotides, the CDR3 is TGTGCCAGCAGCTTGTCACAGGGGGCGTACTATGGCTACACCTTC.

This chain links TRBV12-5 with TRBJ1-1, with 8 nucleotides matching TRBD1. V shed 9 bases, J shed 5 bases, and the junction held 14 bases outside the gene matches. Germline CDR1 reads LGHNT; CDR2 reads FRNRAP. The CDR3 has 15 amino acids. CDR3 sequence reads: CASEKGQGARTEAFF. DNA for the CDR3: TGTGCTAGCGAGAAGGGCCAGGGGGCGCGGACTGAAGCTTTCTTT. Together with reference TRBV12-5 and TRBJ1-1, the CDR3 gives the full variable domain: DARVTQTPRHKVTEMGQEVTMRCQPILGHNTVFWYRQTMMQGLELLAYFRNRAPLDDSGMPKDRFSAEMPDATLATLKIQPSEPRDSAVYFCASEKGQGARTEAFFGQGTRLTVV.